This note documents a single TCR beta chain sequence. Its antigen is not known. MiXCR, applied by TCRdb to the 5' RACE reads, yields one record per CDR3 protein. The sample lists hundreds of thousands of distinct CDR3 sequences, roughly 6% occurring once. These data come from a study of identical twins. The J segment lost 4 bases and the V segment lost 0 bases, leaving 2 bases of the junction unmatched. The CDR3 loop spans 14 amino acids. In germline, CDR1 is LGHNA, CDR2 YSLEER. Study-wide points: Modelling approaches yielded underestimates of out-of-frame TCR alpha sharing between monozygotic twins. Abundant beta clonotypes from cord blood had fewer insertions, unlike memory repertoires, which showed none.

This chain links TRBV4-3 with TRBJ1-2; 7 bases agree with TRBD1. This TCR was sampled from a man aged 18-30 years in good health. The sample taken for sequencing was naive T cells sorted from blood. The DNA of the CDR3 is TGCGCCAGCAGCCAAGACACAGGGGTCTATGGCTACACCTTC. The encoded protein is CASSQDTGVYGYTF.